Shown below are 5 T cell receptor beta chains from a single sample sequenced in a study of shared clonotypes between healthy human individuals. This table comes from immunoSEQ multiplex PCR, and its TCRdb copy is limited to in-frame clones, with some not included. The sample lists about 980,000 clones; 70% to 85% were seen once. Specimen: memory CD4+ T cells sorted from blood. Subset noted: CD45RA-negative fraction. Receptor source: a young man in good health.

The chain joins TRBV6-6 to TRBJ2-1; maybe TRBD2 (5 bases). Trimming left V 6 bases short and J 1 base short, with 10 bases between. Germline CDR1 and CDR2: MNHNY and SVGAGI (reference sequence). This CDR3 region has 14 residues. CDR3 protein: CASRTGVSYNEQFF. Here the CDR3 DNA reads TGTGCCAGCAGAACCGGGGTGTCCTACAATGAGCAGTTCTTC.

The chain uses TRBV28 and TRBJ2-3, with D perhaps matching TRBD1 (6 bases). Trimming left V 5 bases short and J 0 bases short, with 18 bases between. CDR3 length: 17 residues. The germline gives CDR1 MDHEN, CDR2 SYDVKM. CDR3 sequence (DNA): TGTGCCAGCAGTCCCCACGCCGGGACAAAGAGCACAGATACGCAGTATTTT. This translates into CASSPHAGTKSTDTQYF.

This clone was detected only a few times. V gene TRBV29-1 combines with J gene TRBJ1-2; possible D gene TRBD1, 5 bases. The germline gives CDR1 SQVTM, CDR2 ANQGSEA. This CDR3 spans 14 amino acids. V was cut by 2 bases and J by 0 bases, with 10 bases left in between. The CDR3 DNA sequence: TGCAGCGTTGAACGGGGACCGACTAACTATGGCTACACCTTC. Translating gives CSVERGPTNYGYTF.

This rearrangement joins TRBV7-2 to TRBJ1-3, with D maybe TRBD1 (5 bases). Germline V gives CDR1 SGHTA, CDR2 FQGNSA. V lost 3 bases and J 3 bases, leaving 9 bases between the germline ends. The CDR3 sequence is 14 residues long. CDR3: CASSLGTDGNTIYF. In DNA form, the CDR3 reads TGTGCCAGCAGCTTGGGGACGGATGGAAACACCATATATTTT.

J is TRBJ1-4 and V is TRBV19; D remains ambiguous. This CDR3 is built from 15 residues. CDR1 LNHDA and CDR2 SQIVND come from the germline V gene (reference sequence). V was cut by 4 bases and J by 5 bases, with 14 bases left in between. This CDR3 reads CASSSHGEGNEKLFF. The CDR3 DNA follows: TGTGCCAGTAGTAGCCACGGGGAAGGGAATGAAAAACTGTTTTTT. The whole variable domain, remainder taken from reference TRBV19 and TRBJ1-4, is DGGITQSPKYLFRKEGQNVTLSCEQNLNHDAMYWYRQDPGQGLRLIYYSQIVNDFQKGDIAEGYSVSREKKESFPLTVTSAQKNPTAFYLCASSSHGEGNEKLFFGSGTQLSVL.